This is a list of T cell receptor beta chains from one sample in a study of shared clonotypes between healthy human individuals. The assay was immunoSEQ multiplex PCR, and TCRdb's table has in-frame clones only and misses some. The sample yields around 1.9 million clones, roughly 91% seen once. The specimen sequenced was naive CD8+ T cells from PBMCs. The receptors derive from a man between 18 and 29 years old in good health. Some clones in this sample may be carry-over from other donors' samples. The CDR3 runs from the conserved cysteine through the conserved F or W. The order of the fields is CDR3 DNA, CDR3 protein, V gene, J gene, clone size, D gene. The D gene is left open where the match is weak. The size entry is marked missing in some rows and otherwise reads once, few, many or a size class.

CDR3 DNA: TGTGCCAGCAGAAGACTAGCGGGAGGGAACGAGCAGTACTTC
CDR3 protein: CASRRLAGGNEQYF
V gene: TRBV6-6
J gene: TRBJ2-7
clone size: NA
D gene: TRBD2

CDR3 DNA: TGTGCCAGCAGTTTAGGGGGTGTCTACGAGCAGTACTTC
CDR3 protein: CASSLGGVYEQYF
V gene: TRBV28
J gene: TRBJ2-7
clone size: NA
D gene: NA

CDR3 DNA: TGTGCCAGTAGTAGCAGGACAGGCGAGAACACCGGGGAGCTGTTTTTT
CDR3 protein: CASSSRTGENTGELFF
V gene: TRBV19
J gene: TRBJ2-2
clone size: NA
D gene: TRBD1

CDR3 DNA: TGTGCCTGGAGTAAGTACATGGGAGCTTTCTTT
CDR3 protein: CAWSKYMGAFF
V gene: TRBV30
J gene: TRBJ1-1
clone size: few
D gene: NA

CDR3 DNA: TGTGCCAGCAGCTTCCTAGCGGGTGAGAAATACGAGCAGTACTTC
CDR3 protein: CASSFLAGEKYEQYF
V gene: TRBV7-3
J gene: TRBJ2-7
clone size: NA
D gene: TRBD2

CDR3 DNA: TGTGCCAGCAGCCCTCGGGACACTACTAACTATGGCTACACCTTC
CDR3 protein: CASSPRDTTNYGYTF
V gene: TRBV11-2
J gene: TRBJ1-2
clone size: NA
D gene: NA

CDR3 DNA: TGCGCCAGCAGCTGGGAAGGGACAGTCGGAAACACCATATATTTT
CDR3 protein: CASSWEGTVGNTIYF
V gene: TRBV5-1
J gene: TRBJ1-3
clone size: NA
D gene: TRBD1

CDR3 DNA: TGTGCCAGCAGTTCCGGGACCCTCCATGACAACTATGGCTACACCTTC
CDR3 protein: CASSSGTLHDNYGYTF
V gene: TRBV27
J gene: TRBJ1-2
clone size: NA
D gene: NA

CDR3 DNA: TGTGCCAGCAGCTTTTTTGGCTACACCTTC
CDR3 protein: CASSFFGYTF
V gene: TRBV5-8
J gene: TRBJ1-2
clone size: NA
D gene: NA

CDR3 DNA: TGTGCCAGCAGTTCGAATATGAACACTGAAGCTTTCTTT
CDR3 protein: CASSSNMNTEAFF
V gene: TRBV6-4
J gene: TRBJ1-1
clone size: NA
D gene: NA

CDR3 DNA: TGTGCCACCAGCAGAGGCTCTGGGGCCAACGTCCTGACTTTC
CDR3 protein: CATSRGSGANVLTF
V gene: TRBV15
J gene: TRBJ2-6
clone size: NA
D gene: NA

CDR3 DNA: TGTGCCAGCAGCCTAGCGTTTGAGCAGTTCTTC
CDR3 protein: CASSLAFEQFF
V gene: TRBV6-1
J gene: TRBJ2-1
clone size: NA
D gene: NA

CDR3 DNA: TGTGCCAGCAGCGAACAGGGGTTCCGCTCTGGAAACACCATATATTTT
CDR3 protein: CASSEQGFRSGNTIYF
V gene: TRBV7-6
J gene: TRBJ1-3
clone size: NA
D gene: TRBD1

CDR3 DNA: TGTGCCAGCAGCCTGGGGGCAGATAGCAATCAGCCCCAGCATTTT
CDR3 protein: CASSLGADSNQPQHF
V gene: TRBV9
J gene: TRBJ1-5
clone size: NA
D gene: NA

CDR3 DNA: TGTGCCAGCAGCTCCACGGGACAGGGGTGGGCAGATACGCAGTATTTT
CDR3 protein: CASSSTGQGWADTQYF
V gene: TRBV7-9
J gene: TRBJ2-3
clone size: NA
D gene: TRBD1

CDR3 DNA: TGTGCCAGCAGTTGGGGCGGGGCAGGCACTGAAGCTTTCTTT
CDR3 protein: CASSWGGAGTEAFF
V gene: TRBV27
J gene: TRBJ1-1
clone size: NA
D gene: NA

CDR3 DNA: TGTGCCAGCAGTCTCGGTCTAGATACCGGGGAGCTGTTTTTT
CDR3 protein: CASSLGLDTGELFF
V gene: TRBV28
J gene: TRBJ2-2
clone size: NA
D gene: NA

CDR3 DNA: TGTGCCAGTAGTCCCGGGGCTAGCGGCTACGAGCAGTACTTC
CDR3 protein: CASSPGASGYEQYF
V gene: TRBV19
J gene: TRBJ2-7
clone size: NA
D gene: TRBD2

CDR3 DNA: TGTGCCAGCAGCGTCGGACAGCTCCAAGAGACCCAGTACTTC
CDR3 protein: CASSVGQLQETQYF
V gene: TRBV9
J gene: TRBJ2-5
clone size: NA
D gene: NA

CDR3 DNA: TGTGCCAGCAGTGTTACAGGGAGCTCCTACGAGCAGTACTTC
CDR3 protein: CASSVTGSSYEQYF
V gene: TRBV27
J gene: TRBJ2-7
clone size: NA
D gene: NA

CDR3 DNA: TGCGCCAGCAGTCCCACCGGCGGTGAAGCTTTCTTT
CDR3 protein: CASSPTGGEAFF
V gene: TRBV23-1
J gene: TRBJ1-1
clone size: NA
D gene: NA

CDR3 DNA: TGCGCCAGCAGCCAAGCACGAGGGGCGCGAACTGAAGCTTTCTTT
CDR3 protein: CASSQARGARTEAFF
V gene: TRBV4-1
J gene: TRBJ1-1
clone size: NA
D gene: NA

CDR3 DNA: TGCGCCAGCAGCCATTTAGGGGCTCGTAACTATGGCTACACCTTC
CDR3 protein: CASSHLGARNYGYTF
V gene: TRBV4-1
J gene: TRBJ1-2
clone size: NA
D gene: NA

CDR3 DNA: TGTGCCTCCTTGGATCCTACAGGCACTGAAGCTTTCTTT
CDR3 protein: CASLDPTGTEAFF
V gene: TRBV6-6
J gene: TRBJ1-1
clone size: NA
D gene: NA

CDR3 DNA: TGTGCCAGCGGGGCCCGAGACACTAACTACGAGCAGTACTTC
CDR3 protein: CASGARDTNYEQYF
V gene: TRBV27
J gene: TRBJ2-7
clone size: NA
D gene: NA

CDR3 DNA: TGTGCCAGCAGTTTTCGGCAGGGATGGGGCTACGAGCAGTACTTC
CDR3 protein: CASSFRQGWGYEQYF
V gene: TRBV27
J gene: TRBJ2-7
clone size: NA
D gene: NA

CDR3 DNA: TGTGCCAGCAGCCACTGGGACACCGCGAACACCGGGGAGCTGTTTTTT
CDR3 protein: CASSHWDTANTGELFF
V gene: TRBV11-3
J gene: TRBJ2-2
clone size: NA
D gene: NA

CDR3 DNA: TGTGCCAGCAGACCTCAAGGGGAGCAGTACTTC
CDR3 protein: CASRPQGEQYF
V gene: TRBV5-4
J gene: TRBJ2-7
clone size: NA
D gene: NA

CDR3 DNA: TGTGCCAGCAGCGAGAAGGGGACAACCCTCCCCTACGAGCAGTACTTC
CDR3 protein: CASSEKGTTLPYEQYF
V gene: TRBV9
J gene: TRBJ2-7
clone size: NA
D gene: NA

CDR3 DNA: TGTGCCAGCAGGGGGAGCCGCGGGGAGGGCAACTATGGCTACACCTTC
CDR3 protein: CASRGSRGEGNYGYTF
V gene: TRBV2
J gene: TRBJ1-2
clone size: NA
D gene: NA